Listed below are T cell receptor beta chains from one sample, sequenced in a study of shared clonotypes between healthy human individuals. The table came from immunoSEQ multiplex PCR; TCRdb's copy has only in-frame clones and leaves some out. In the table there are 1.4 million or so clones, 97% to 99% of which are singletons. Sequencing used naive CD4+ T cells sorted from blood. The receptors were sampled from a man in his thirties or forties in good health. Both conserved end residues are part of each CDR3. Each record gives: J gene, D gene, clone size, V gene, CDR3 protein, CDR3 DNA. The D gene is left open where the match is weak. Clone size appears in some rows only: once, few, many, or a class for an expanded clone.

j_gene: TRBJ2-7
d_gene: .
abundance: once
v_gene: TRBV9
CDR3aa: CASSVELVGYEQYF
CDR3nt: TGTGCCAGCAGCGTAGAGCTAGTGGGTTACGAGCAGTACTTC

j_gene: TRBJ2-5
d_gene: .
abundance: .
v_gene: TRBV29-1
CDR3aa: CSVSGLLEETQYF
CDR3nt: TGCAGCGTTTCCGGACTCCTCGAAGAGACCCAGTACTTC

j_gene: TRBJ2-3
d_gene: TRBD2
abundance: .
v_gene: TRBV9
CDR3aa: CASSVGLAGLTDTQYF
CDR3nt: TGTGCCAGCAGCGTAGGGCTAGCGGGCCTCACAGATACGCAGTATTTT

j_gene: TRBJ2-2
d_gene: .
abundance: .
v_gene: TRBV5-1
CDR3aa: CASSLREITGELFF
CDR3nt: TGCGCCAGCAGCTTGCGGGAAATCACCGGGGAGCTGTTTTTT

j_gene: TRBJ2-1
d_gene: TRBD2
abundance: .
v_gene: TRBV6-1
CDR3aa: CASSKSGTSLGEQFF
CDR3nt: TGTGCCAGCAGCAAGAGCGGGACTAGTCTGGGTGAGCAGTTCTTC

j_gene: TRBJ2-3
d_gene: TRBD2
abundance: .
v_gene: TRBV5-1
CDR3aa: CASSFFPSGATDTQYF
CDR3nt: TGCGCCAGCAGCTTCTTCCCTAGCGGGGCCACAGATACGCAGTATTTT

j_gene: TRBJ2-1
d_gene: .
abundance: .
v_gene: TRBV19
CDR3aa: CASSIEFLVITPNEQFF
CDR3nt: TGTGCCAGTAGTATAGAGTTCCTAGTTATTACCCCAAATGAGCAGTTCTTC

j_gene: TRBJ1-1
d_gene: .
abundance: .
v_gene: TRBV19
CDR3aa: CASSIGIQRNTEAFF
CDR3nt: TGTGCCAGTAGTATAGGAATACAGAGGAACACTGAAGCTTTCTTT

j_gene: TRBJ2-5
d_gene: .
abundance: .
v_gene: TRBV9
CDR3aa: CASSVATSLHGATQYF
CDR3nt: TGTGCCAGCAGCGTAGCCACCTCCCTGCATGGGGCGACCCAGTACTTC

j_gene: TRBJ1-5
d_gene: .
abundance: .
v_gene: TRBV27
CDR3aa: CASSLWGDSNQPQHF
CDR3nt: TGTGCCAGCAGTTTATGGGGGGATAGCAATCAGCCCCAGCATTTT

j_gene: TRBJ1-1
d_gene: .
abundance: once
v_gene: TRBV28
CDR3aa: CAHGRGTLNTEAFF
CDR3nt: TGTGCCCACGGGCGGGGGACATTGAACACTGAAGCTTTCTTT

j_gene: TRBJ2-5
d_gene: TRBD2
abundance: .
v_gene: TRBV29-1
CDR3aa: CSVEGGGWAKQETQYF
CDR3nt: TGCAGCGTTGAAGGGGGGGGTTGGGCGAAACAAGAGACCCAGTACTTC

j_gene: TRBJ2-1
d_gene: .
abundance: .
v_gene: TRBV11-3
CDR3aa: CASSLTGYEQFF
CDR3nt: TGTGCCAGCAGCTTAACGGGATACGAGCAGTTCTTC

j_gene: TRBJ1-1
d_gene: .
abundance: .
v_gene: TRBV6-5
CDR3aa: CASKTTGSNTEAFF
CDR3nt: TGTGCCAGCAAAACGACAGGCTCGAACACTGAAGCTTTCTTT

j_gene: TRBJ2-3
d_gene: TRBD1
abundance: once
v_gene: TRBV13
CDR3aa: CASSHLVSAGGRGDTQYF
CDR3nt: TGTGCCAGCAGCCACTTGGTGTCGGCAGGGGGCAGGGGAGATACGCAGTATTTT

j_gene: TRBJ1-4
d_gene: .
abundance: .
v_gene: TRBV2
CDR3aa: CASSEELVATNEKLFF
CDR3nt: TGTGCCAGCAGTGAAGAGCTAGTGGCAACTAATGAAAAACTGTTTTTT

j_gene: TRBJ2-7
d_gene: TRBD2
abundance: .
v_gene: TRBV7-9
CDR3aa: CASSLGALAGPYEQYF
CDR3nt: TGTGCCAGCAGCTTAGGTGCGCTAGCGGGGCCCTACGAGCAGTACTTC

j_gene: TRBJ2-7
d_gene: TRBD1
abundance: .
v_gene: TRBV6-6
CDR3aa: CASSSTGDREQYF
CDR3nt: TGTGCCAGCAGTTCCACAGGGGATCGCGAGCAGTACTTC

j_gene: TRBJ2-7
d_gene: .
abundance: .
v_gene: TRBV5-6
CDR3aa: CASSFPGTYSYEQYF
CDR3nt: TGTGCCAGCAGCTTCCCCGGGACATACTCCTACGAGCAGTACTTC

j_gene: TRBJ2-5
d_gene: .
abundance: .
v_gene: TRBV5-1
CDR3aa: CASSLAPSRVETQYF
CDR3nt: TGCGCCAGCAGCTTGGCCCCCTCACGGGTAGAGACCCAGTACTTC

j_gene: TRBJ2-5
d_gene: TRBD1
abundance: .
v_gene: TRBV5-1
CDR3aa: CASSFGQGLGQETQYF
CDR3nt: TGCGCCAGCAGCTTCGGACAGGGCTTAGGACAAGAGACCCAGTACTTC

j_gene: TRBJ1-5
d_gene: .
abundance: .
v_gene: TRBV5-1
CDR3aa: CASSLTANQPQHF
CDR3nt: TGCGCCAGCAGCTTGACAGCAAATCAGCCCCAGCATTTT

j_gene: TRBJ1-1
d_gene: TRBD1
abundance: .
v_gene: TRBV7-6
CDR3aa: CASSLVPDRGNTEAFF
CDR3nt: TGTGCCAGCAGCTTAGTACCGGACAGGGGAAACACTGAAGCTTTCTTT

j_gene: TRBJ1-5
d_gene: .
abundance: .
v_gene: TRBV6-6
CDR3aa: CASMRYSNQPQHF
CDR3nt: TGTGCCAGCATGCGCTATAGCAATCAGCCCCAGCATTTT

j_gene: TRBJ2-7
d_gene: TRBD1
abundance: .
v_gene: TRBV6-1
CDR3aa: CASRRTGVFEQYF
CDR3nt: TGTGCCAGCAGGAGGACAGGGGTTTTCGAGCAGTACTTC

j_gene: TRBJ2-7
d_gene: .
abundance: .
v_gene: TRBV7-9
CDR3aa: CASSLAGRKDYEQYF
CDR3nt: TGTGCCAGCAGCTTAGCTGGGAGGAAGGACTACGAGCAGTACTTC

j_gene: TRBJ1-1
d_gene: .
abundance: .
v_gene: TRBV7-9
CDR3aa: CASSRISEAFF
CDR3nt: TGTGCCAGCAGCCGAATTTCTGAAGCTTTCTTT

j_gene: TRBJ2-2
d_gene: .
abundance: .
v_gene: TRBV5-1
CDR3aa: CASSLGLQGPGELFF
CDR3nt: TGCGCCAGCAGCTTGGGCCTACAGGGTCCCGGGGAGCTGTTTTTT

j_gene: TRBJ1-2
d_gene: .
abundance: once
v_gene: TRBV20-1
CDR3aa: CSLTGNYGYTF
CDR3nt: TGCAGCCTCACGGGAAACTATGGCTACACCTTC

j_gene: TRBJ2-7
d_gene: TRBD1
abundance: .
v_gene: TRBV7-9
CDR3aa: CASSLDREQQYF
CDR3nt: TGTGCCAGCAGCCTGGACAGGGAACAGCAGTACTTC

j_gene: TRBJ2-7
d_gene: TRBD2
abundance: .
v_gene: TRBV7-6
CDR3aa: CASSPRGLAGGLEQYF
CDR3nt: TGTGCCAGCAGCCCGCGGGGACTAGCGGGAGGGTTGGAGCAGTACTTC

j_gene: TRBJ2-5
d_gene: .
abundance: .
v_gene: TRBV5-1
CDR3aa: CASSFRGTLLQETQYF
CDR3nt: TGCGCCAGCAGCTTTAGGGGGACTTTACTCCAAGAGACCCAGTACTTC

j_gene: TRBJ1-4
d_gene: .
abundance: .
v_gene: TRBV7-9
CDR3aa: CASSLKIGTSRQANEKLFF
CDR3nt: TGTGCCAGCAGCTTAAAGATTGGGACTTCTAGGCAGGCTAATGAAAAACTGTTTTTT

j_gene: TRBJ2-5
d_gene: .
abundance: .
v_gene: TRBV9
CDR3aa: CASSVGGGEETQYF
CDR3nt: TGTGCCAGCAGCGTAGGTGGGGGAGAAGAGACCCAGTACTTC

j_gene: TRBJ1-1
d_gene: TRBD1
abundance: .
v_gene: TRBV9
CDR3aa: CASSVGQVGTEAFF
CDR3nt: TGTGCCAGCAGCGTGGGACAGGTAGGGACTGAAGCTTTCTTT

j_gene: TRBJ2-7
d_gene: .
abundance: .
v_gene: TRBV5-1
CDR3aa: CASSLGLYQKSSYEQYF
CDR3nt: TGCGCCAGCAGCTTGGGTTTATACCAGAAATCGTCCTACGAGCAGTACTTC

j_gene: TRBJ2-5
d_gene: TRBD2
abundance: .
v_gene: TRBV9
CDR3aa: CASSVDPAGGSQTQYF
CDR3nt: TGTGCCAGCAGCGTAGATCCAGCGGGAGGGTCGCAGACCCAGTACTTC

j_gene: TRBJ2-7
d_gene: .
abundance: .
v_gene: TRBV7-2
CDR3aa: CASSPGGLTYEQYF
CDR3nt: TGTGCCAGCAGCCCGGGTGGGCTAACCTACGAGCAGTACTTC

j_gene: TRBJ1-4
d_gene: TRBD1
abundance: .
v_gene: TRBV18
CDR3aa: CASSPRDSNEKLFF
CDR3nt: TGTGCCAGCTCACCCCGGGACAGTAATGAAAAACTGTTTTTT

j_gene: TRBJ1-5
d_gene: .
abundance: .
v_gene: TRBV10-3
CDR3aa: CAISESRGTSETPQHF
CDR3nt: TGTGCCATCAGTGAGTCGCGGGGAACTAGTGAGACGCCCCAGCATTTT

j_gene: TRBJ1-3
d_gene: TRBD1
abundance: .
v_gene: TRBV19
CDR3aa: CASSTTGASGNTIYF
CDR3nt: TGTGCCAGTAGTACGACAGGGGCATCTGGAAACACCATATATTTT

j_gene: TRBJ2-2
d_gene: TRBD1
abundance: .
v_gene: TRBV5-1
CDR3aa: CASSPSTGFYTGELFF
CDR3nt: TGCGCCAGCAGCCCCTCGACAGGGTTTTACACCGGGGAGCTGTTTTTT

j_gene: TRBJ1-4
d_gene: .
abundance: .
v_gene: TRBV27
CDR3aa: CASSLYGNEKLFF
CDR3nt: TGTGCCAGCAGTTTGTATGGGAATGAAAAACTGTTTTTT

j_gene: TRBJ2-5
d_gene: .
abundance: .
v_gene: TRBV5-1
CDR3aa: CASNLGLRGGETQYF
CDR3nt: TGCGCCAGCAATCTGGGCTTAAGGGGGGGAGAGACCCAGTACTTC

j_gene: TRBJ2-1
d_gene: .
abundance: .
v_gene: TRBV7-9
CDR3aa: CASSFGGSYNEQFF
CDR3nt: TGTGCCAGCAGCTTTGGGGGCTCCTACAATGAGCAGTTCTTC

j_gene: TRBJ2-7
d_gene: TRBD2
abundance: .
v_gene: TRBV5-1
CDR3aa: CASSLGSSGTYEQYF
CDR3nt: TGCGCCAGCAGCTTGGGGTCTAGCGGGACGTACGAGCAGTACTTC

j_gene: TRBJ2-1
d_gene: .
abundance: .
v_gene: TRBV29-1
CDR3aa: CSVEDGSVLLVGEQFF
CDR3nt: TGCAGCGTTGAAGACGGGAGCGTTCTATTGGTAGGTGAGCAGTTCTTC

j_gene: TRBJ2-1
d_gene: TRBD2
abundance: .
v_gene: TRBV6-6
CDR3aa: CATEREANEQFF
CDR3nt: TGTGCCACCGAGCGGGAGGCAAATGAGCAGTTCTTC